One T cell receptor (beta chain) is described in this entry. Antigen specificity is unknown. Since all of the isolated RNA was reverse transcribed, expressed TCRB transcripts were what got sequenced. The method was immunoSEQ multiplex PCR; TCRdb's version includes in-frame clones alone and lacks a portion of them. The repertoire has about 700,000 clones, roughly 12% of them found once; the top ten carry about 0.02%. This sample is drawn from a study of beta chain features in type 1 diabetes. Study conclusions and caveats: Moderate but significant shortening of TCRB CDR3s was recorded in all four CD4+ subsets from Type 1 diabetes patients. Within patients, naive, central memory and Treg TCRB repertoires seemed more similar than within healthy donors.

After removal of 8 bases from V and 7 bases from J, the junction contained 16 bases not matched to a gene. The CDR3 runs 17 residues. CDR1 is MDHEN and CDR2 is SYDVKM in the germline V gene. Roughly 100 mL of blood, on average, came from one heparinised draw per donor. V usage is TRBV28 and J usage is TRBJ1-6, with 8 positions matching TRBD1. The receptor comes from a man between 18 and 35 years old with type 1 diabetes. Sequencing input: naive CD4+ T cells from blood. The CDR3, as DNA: TGTGCCAGCTTTGGAGCTGGGACAGGTCGCCGAAATTCACCCCTCCACTTT. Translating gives CASFGAGTGRRNSPLHF.